The 19 T cell receptor beta chains below come from one sample, sequenced in a study of long-term antiretroviral therapy in people with HIV. The assay used was immunoSEQ (version v3.0), run at survey level. The data were produced by immunoSEQ multiplex PCR, yet TCRdb's version contains in-frame clones alone and is incomplete. Among about 30,000 clones, approximately 80% were seen once, and the ten largest hold 7.3%. Sequenced material: unsorted PBMCs, taken 0.3 years after starting antiretroviral therapy. These receptor sequences come from a man aged 40-49 years with HIV.

This clone was seen more than once but under ten times. The chain combines TRBV27 with TRBJ2-7; 9 nucleotides match TRBD1. Per the germline V gene, CDR1 is MNHEY and CDR2 is SMNVEV (reference sequence). The J segment lost 4 bases and the V segment lost 8 bases, leaving 6 bases of the junction unmatched. This CDR3 has 13 residues. The chain's CDR3 is CASGQGRGYEQYF. The CDR3 DNA is TGTGCCAGCGGACAGGGGAGGGGGTACGAGCAGTACTTC.

V gene TRBV7-9 combines with J gene TRBJ1-2; 9 positions agree with TRBD1. Trimming took 6 bases from V and 6 from J; bases not matched to a gene: 8. The V gene's germline CDR1 is SEHNR and CDR2 FQNEAQ (reference sequence). The CDR3 runs to 14 residues. The CDR3 loop reads CASRRRQGVDGYTF. As DNA, the CDR3 is TGTGCCAGCAGAAGAAGACAGGGGGTAGATGGCTACACCTTC.

This chain links TRBV6-1 with TRBJ1-5; D perhaps matches TRBD1 (5 bases). CDR3 length: 15 residues. With 5 bases removed from V and 2 bases from J, the gap between germline ends came to 13 bases. Per germline, CDR1 MNHNS and CDR2 SASEGT. The CDR3 here is CASSIRTRGNQPQHF. The CDR3 nucleotides read TGTGCCAGCAGTATAAGGACAAGGGGCAATCAGCCCCAGCATTTT.

The gene calls are TRBV29-1 and TRBJ2-1, with TRBD2 matching over 8 bases. In germline, CDR1 is SQVTM, CDR2 ANQGSEA. The CDR3 is made up of 14 amino acids. V lost 6 bases, J lost 8 bases, and 12 bases stayed unmatched. The CDR3 is CSVLGGRGVDEQFF. The CDR3 region has the DNA TGCAGCGTGCTCGGCGGGCGGGGGGTCGATGAGCAGTTCTTC.

The chain carries TRBV19 and TRBJ2-1; 9 nucleotides match TRBD2. CDR1 is LNHDA and CDR2 is SQIVND in the germline V gene (reference sequence). Trimming at V came to 7 bases and at J to 5 bases, leaving 9 bases not matched to a gene. The CDR3 loop spans 15 amino acids. The CDR3 DNA sequence: TGTGCCAGTATACGGAGCGGGGGGAGCGACAATGAGCAGTTCTTC. Its protein is CASIRSGGSDNEQFF. Full variable domain (missing parts from reference TRBV19 and TRBJ2-1): DGGITQSPKYLFRKEGQNVTLSCEQNLNHDAMYWYRQDPGQGLRLIYYSQIVNDFQKGDIAEGYSVSREKKESFPLTVTSAQKNPTAFYLCASIRSGGSDNEQFFGPGTRLTVL.

This chain connects TRBV6-6 to TRBJ1-3; D is ambiguous. The germline V gene encodes CDR1 MNHNY and CDR2 SVGAGI (reference sequence). The V and J ends lost 5 bases and 2 bases respectively, with 4 bases between them. There are 12 residues in the CDR3. CDR3 in amino acids: CASSPAGNTIYF. The CDR3 DNA follows: TGTGCCAGCAGTCCCGCTGGAAACACCATATATTTT.

The chain carries TRBV29-1 and TRBJ2-5; 9 bases agree with TRBD1. With V trimmed by 6 bases and J by 5 bases, 13 bases remained unmatched. Per germline, CDR1 SQVTM and CDR2 ANQGSEA. The CDR3 is 15 amino acids. CDR3 DNA sequence: TGCAGCGTGGGGGCGGGACAGGGCGCGGGGGAGACCCAGTACTTC. Translating gives CSVGAGQGAGETQYF.

This clone was recorded only once. The chain employs TRBV7-9 and TRBJ2-3; D gene uncertain. This CDR3 region has 14 residues. CDR1 and CDR2 from the germline V gene are SEHNR and FQNEAQ (reference sequence). Trimming removed 5 bases from V and 0 bases from J, with 9 bases in between. CDR3 residues: CASSLVQSTDTQYF. As DNA, the CDR3 is TGTGCCAGCAGCCTGGTACAGAGCACAGATACGCAGTATTTT.

The chain has TRBV18 and TRBJ2-5; a possible D gene is TRBD1 (5 bases). The J call may be incorrect, as the DNA end agrees better with TRBJ2-7. The CDR3 is made up of 13 amino acids. Germline V gene data show CDR1 as KGHSH and CDR2 as LQKENI. This CDR3 reads CASGASGSYEQYF. As DNA, the CDR3 is TGTGCCAGCGGGGCTTCAGGATCCTACGAGCAGTACTTC.

V usage is TRBV5-6 and J usage is TRBJ2-7; D gene unclear. Germline loops: CDR1 SGHDT, CDR2 YYEEEE. The CDR3 length is 15 residues. V lost 1 base to trimming and J lost 4 bases, with 15 bases between them. DNA of the CDR3: TGTGCCAGCAGCTTGTCGGCCGGCAACGCTTACGAGCAGTACTTC. Translated: CASSLSAGNAYEQYF. The variable domain in full, completed from reference TRBV5-6 and TRBJ2-7, reads DAGVTQSPTHLIKTRGQQVTLRCSPKSGHDTVSWYQQALGQGPQFIFQYYEEEERQRGNFPDRFSGHQFPNYSSELNVNALLLGDSALYLCASSLSAGNAYEQYFGPGTRLTVT.

The chain links TRBV5-4 to TRBJ2-5; no definite D call. The CDR3 extends over 13 amino acids. Germline lookup yields CDR1 SGHNT and CDR2 YYREEE (reference sequence). The V end was cut by 0 bases, the J end by 2 bases, with 5 bases between. The CDR3 sequence is CASSLEAQETQYF. The CDR3, as DNA: TGTGCCAGCAGCTTGGAAGCTCAAGAGACCCAGTACTTC.

CDR3 protein: CASSLVWGGTEAFF. Here the CDR3 DNA reads TGCGCCAGCAGCTTGGTGTGGGGTGGGACTGAAGCTTTCTTT. V gene TRBV5-1 combines with J gene TRBJ1-1; no firm D call. This CDR3 has 14 residues. CDR1 and CDR2 from the germline V gene are SGHRS and YFSETQ. V lost 0 bases and J lost 5, with 11 bases in between. Together with reference TRBV5-1 and TRBJ1-1, the CDR3 gives the full variable domain: KAGVTQTPRYLIKTRGQQVTLSCSPISGHRSVSWYQQTPGQGLQFLFEYFSETQRNKGNFPGRFSGRQFSNSRSEMNVSTLELGDSALYLCASSLVWGGTEAFFGQGTRLTVV.

In regard to this clone: A read error may produce the germline difference seen at one junction end. The chain uses TRBV7-7 and TRBJ2-5; TRBD1 aligns across 8 bases. The CDR3 consists of 15 residues. Germline CDR1 is SSHAT and CDR2 is FNYEAQ (reference sequence). This CDR3 reads CASRQAGGAGETQYF. CDR3 coding DNA: TGTGCTAGCAGGCAGGCAGGGGGCGCGGGGGAGACCCAGTACTTC. Looking up the rest from reference TRBV7-7 and TRBJ2-5 gives the full variable domain: GAGVSQSPRYKVTKRGQDVTLRCDPISSHATLYWYQQALGQGPEFLTYFNYEAQPDKSGLPSDRFSAERPEGSISTLTIQRTEQRDSAMYRCASRQAGGAGETQYFGPGTRLLVL.

The rearrangement joins TRBV6-6 to TRBJ2-3; 14 bases match TRBD2. Germline lookup yields CDR1 MNHNY and CDR2 SVGAGI (reference sequence). This CDR3 is built from 13 residues. Germline trimming cut 10 bases from V and 10 bases from J; bases unmatched to any gene: 7. Here the CDR3 reads CATFGLAGGSQYF. CDR3 DNA: TGTGCCACCTTCGGACTAGCGGGAGGATCGCAGTATTTT.

DNA of the CDR3: TGTGCCAGCAGCAACCCGGGACTTAACACCGGGGAGCTGTTTTTT. It codes for CASSNPGLNTGELFF. The chain has TRBV7-2 and TRBJ2-2; D is perhaps TRBD2 (6 bases). Trimming shortened V by 5 bases and J by 2 bases, and 12 bases separated the two germline ends. Germline V CDR1 and CDR2: SGHTA, FQGNSA. This CDR3 is built from 15 residues.

The genes are TRBV6-1 and TRBJ2-7, with unresolved D. Germline-derived CDR1 and CDR2 are MNHNS and SASEGT. The germline V and J ends were trimmed by 8 bases and 7 bases, with 18 bases remaining between them. The CDR3 has 13 amino acids. DNA of the CDR3: TGTGCCAGCGAGAGCCCGGGCGGACGAGAGCAGTACTTC. Its translation is CASESPGGREQYF.

The chain combines TRBV27 with TRBJ2-5; 8 bases are shared with TRBD1. The germline V gene has CDR1 MNHEY and CDR2 SMNVEV (reference sequence). CDR3 length equals 15 residues. Trimming cost V 8 bases and J 4 bases; bases outside gene matches: 12. The CDR3 reads CASRPGQGLVETQYF. The CDR3 bases are TGTGCCAGCCGTCCCGGACAGGGCCTTGTAGAGACCCAGTACTTC.

V gene TRBV4-3 combines with J gene TRBJ2-3; 12 bases map to TRBD2. The CDR3 loop spans 19 amino acids. Germline CDR1 and CDR2: LGHNA and YSLEER. J gave up 7 bases and V 0 bases, and 14 bases lay outside the gene matches. The CDR3 sequence is CASSQDLPILAGGPNTQYF. The CDR3 DNA follows: TGCGCCAGCAGCCAAGATCTCCCTATCCTAGCGGGGGGGCCGAATACGCAGTATTTT.

This chain connects TRBV7-2 to TRBJ1-2, with TRBD1 as a possible D gene (6 bases). From germline, CDR1 is SGHTA and CDR2 FQGNSA. Trimming removed 5 bases at V and 4 bases at J, with 17 bases between. The CDR3 totals 15 residues. In DNA form, the CDR3 reads TGTGCCAGCAGCCAACAGGGAGGGGTTGGCTATGGCTACACCTTC. Amino acids: CASSQQGGVGYGYTF.